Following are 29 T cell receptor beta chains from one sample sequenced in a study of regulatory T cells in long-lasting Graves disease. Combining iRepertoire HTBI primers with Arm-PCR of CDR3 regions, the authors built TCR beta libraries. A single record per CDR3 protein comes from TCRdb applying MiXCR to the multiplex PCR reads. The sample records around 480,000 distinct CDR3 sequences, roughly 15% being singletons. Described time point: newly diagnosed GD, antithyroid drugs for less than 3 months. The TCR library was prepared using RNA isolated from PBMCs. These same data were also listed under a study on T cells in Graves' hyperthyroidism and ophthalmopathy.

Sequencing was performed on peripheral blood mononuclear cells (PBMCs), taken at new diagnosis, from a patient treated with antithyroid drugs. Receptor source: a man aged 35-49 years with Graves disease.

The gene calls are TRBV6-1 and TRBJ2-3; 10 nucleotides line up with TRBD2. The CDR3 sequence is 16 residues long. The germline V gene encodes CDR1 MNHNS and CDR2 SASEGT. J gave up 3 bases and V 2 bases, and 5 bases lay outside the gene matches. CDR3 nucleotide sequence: TGTGCCAGCAGTGAAAGTTCTAGCGGGAGTACAGATACGCAGTATTTT. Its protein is CASSESSSGSTDTQYF.

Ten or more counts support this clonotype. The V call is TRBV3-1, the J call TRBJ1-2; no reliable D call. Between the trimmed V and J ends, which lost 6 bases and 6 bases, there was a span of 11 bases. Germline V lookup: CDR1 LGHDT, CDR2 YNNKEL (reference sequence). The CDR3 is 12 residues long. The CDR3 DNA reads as TGTGCCAGCAGTTCCGGGCAGGATGGCTACACCTTC. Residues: CASSSGQDGYTF.

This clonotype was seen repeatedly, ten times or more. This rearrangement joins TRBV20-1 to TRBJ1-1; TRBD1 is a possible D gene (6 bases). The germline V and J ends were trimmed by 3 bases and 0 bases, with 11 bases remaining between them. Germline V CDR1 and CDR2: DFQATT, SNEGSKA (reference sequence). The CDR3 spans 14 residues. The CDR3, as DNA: TGCAGTGCTAGGTTGGGGGCGGTGAACACTGAAGCTTTCTTT. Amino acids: CSARLGAVNTEAFF.

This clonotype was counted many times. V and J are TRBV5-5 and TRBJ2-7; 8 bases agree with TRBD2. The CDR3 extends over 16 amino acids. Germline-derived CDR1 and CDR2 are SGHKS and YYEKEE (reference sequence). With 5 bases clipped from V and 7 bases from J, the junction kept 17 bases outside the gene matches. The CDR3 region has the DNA TGTGCCAGCAGTCCTAAAGCGCTAGCGGGTTCGAAAGAGCAGTACTTC. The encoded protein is CASSPKALAGSKEQYF.

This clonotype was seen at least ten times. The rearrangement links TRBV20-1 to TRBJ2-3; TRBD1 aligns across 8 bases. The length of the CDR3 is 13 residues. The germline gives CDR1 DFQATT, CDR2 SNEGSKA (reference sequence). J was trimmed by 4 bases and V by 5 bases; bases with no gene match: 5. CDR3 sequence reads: CSAHLTGADTQYF. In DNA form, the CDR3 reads TGCAGTGCTCATTTGACAGGGGCAGATACGCAGTATTTT.

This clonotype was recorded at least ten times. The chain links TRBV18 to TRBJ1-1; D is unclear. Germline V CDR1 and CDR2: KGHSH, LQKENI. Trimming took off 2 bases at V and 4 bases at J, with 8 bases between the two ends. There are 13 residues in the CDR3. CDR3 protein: CASSPGWGTEAFF. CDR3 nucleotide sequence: TGTGCCAGCTCACCAGGGTGGGGCACTGAAGCTTTCTTT.

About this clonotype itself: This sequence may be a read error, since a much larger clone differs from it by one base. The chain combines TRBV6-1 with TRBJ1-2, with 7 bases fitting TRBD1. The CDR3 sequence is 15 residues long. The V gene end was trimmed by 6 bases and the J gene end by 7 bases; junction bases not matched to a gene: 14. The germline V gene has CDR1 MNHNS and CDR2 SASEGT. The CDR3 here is CASRTLRQGACGYTF. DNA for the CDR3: TGTGCCAGCAGAACCCTCCGACAGGGCGCCTGTGGCTACACCTTC.

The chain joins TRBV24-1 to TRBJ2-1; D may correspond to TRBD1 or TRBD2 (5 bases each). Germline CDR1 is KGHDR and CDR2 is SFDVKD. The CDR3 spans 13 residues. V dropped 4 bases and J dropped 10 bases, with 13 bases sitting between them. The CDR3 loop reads CATSEPRGTEQFF. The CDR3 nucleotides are TGTGCCACCAGTGAACCTCGTGGGACCGAGCAGTTCTTC.

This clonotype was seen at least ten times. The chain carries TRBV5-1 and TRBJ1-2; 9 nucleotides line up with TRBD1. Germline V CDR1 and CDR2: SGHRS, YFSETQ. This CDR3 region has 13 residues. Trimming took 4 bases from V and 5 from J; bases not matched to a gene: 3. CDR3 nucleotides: TGCGCCAGCAGCATCGGGACAGGGTATGGCTACACCTTC. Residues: CASSIGTGYGYTF. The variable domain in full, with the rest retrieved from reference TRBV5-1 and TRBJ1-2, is KAGVTQTPRYLIKTRGQQVTLSCSPISGHRSVSWYQQTPGQGLQFLFEYFSETQRNKGNFPGRFSGRQFSNSRSEMNVSTLELGDSALYLCASSIGTGYGYTFGSGTRLTVV.

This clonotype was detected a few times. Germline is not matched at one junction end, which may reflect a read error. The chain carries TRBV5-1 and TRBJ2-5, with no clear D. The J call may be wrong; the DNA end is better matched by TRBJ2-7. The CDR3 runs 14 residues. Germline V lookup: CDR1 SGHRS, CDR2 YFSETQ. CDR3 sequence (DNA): TGTGCCAGCAGCTTAGGGAACCAGAACTACGAGCAGTACTTC. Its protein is CASSLGNQNYEQYF.

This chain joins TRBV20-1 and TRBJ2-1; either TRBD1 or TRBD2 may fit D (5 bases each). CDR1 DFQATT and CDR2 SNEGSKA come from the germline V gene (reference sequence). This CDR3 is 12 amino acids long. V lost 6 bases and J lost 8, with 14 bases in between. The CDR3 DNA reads TGCAGTGCAGGGACCAGAAGGGATGAGCAGTTCTTC. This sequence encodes CSAGTRRDEQFF.

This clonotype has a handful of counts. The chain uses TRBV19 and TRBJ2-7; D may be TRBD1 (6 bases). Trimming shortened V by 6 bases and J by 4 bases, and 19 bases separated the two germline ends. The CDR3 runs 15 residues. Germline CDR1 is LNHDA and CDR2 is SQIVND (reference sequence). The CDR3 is CASSRFAGAQYEQYF. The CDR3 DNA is TGTGCCAGTAGCCGGTTCGCAGGGGCCCAATACGAGCAGTACTTC.

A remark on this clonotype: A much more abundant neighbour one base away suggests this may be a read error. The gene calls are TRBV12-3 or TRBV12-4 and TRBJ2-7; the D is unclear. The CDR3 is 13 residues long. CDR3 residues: CATSLTFSYEQYF. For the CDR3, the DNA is TGTGCCACCAGTCTGACATTCTCCTACGAGCAGTACTTC.

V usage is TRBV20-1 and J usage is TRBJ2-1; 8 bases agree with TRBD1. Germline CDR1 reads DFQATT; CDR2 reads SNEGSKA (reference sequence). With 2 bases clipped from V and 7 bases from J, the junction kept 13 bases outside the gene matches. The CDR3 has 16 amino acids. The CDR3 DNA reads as TGCAGTGCTAGATCCGGGACAGGACGTGAAAGGAATGAGCAGTTCTTC. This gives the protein CSARSGTGRERNEQFF.

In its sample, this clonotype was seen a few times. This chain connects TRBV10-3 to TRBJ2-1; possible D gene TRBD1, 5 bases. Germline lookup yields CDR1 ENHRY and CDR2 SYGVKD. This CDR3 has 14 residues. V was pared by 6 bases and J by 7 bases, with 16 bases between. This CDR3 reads CAISSGQGRNEQFF. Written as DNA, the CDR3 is TGTGCCATCAGCTCCGGCCAGGGAAGGAATGAGCAGTTCTTC.

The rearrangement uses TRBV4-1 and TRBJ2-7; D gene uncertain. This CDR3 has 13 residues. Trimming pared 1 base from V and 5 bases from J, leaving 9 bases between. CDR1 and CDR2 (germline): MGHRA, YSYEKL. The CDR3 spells CASSQVSADEQYF. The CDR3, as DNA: TGCGCCAGCAGCCAAGTCTCGGCGGACGAGCAGTACTTC.

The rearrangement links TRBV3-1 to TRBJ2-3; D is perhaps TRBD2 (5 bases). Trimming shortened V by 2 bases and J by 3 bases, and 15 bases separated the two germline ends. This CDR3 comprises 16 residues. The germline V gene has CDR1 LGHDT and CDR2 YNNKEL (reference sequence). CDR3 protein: CASSQTPGKLTDTQYF. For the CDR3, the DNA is TGTGCCAGCAGCCAAACTCCGGGGAAGCTAACAGATACGCAGTATTTT.

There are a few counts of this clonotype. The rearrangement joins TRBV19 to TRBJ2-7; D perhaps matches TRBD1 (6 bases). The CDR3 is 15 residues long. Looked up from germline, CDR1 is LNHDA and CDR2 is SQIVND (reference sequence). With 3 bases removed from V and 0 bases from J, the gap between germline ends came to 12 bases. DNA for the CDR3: TGTGCCAGTAGTATGGGCGGACAGAGCTCCTACGAGCAGTACTTC. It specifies CASSMGGQSSYEQYF.

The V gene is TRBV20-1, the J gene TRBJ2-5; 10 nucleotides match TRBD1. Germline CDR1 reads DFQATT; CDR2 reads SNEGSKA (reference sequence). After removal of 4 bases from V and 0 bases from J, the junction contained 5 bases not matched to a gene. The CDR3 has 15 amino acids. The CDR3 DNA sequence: TGCAGTGCTATCCGGGACAGGGGATACCAAGAGACCCAGTACTTC. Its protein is CSAIRDRGYQETQYF.

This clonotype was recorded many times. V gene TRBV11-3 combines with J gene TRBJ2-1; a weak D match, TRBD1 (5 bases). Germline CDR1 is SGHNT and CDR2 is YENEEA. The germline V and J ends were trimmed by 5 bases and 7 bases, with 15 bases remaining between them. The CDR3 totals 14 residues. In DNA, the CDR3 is TGTGCCAGCAGCCGATATACGGACAAAAATGAGCAGTTCTTC. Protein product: CASSRYTDKNEQFF.

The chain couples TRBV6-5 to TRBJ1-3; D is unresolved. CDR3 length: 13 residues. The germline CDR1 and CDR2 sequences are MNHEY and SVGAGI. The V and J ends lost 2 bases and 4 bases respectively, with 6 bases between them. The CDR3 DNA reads TGTGCCAGCAGTTACGGGCCAGGAAACACCATATATTTT. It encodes CASSYGPGNTIYF.

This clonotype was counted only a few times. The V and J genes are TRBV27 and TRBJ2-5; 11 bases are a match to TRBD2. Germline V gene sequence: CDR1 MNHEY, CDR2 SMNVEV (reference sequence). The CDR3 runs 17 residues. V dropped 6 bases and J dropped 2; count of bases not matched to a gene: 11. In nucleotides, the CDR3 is TGTGCCAGCAGACCCGCAGGACTAGCGGGTCCTCAAGAGACCCAGTACTTC. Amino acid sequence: CASRPAGLAGPQETQYF.

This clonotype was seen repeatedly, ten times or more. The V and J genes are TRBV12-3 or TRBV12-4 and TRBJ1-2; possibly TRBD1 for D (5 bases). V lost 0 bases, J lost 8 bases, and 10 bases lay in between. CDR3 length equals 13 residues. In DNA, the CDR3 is TGTGCCAGCAGTTTAGCAGGGGCAAAAGGCTACACCTTC. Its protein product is CASSLAGAKGYTF.

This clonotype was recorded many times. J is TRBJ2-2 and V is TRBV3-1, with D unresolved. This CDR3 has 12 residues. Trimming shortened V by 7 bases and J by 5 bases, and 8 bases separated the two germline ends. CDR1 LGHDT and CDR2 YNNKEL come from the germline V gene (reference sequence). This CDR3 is CASNHITGELFF. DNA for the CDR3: TGTGCCAGCAACCATATAACCGGGGAGCTGTTTTTT.

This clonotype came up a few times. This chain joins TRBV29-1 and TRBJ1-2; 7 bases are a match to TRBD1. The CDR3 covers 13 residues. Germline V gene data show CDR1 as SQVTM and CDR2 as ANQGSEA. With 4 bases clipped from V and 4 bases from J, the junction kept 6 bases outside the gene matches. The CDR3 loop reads CSVGGGDGYGYTF. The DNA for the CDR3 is TGCAGCGTTGGAGGGGGCGACGGCTATGGCTACACCTTC.

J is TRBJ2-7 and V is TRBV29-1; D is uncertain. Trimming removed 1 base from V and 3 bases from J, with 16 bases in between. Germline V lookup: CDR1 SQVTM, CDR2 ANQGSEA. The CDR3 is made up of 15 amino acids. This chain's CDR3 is CSVEGPESAFYEQYF. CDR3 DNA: TGCAGCGTTGAAGGGCCAGAGAGCGCGTTCTACGAGCAGTACTTC.

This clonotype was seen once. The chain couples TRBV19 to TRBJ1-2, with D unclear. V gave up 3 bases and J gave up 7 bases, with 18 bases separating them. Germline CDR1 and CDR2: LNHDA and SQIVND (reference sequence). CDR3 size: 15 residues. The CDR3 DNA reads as TGTGCCAGTAGTATTTTTCTTGGGGAATCGAGTGGCTACACCTTC. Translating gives CASSIFLGESSGYTF.

CDR3 nucleotides: TGTGCCACCAGTGTGGGGGGGGAGACCCAGTACTTC. It specifies CATSVGGETQYF. This chain connects TRBV24-1 to TRBJ2-5; 7 nucleotides agree with TRBD2. CDR1 is KGHDR, CDR2 SFDVKD, per germline. The CDR3 runs 12 residues. V lost 5 bases, J lost 5 bases, and 1 base stayed unmatched.

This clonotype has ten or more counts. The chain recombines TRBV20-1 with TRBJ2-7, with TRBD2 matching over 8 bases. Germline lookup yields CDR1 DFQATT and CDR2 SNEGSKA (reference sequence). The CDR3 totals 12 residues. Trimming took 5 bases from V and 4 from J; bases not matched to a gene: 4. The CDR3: CSASGLEYEQYF. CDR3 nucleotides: TGCAGTGCTTCGGGACTAGAGTACGAGCAGTACTTC.